The 31 T cell receptor beta chains in this list originate from one sample, sequenced in a study of T cell responses to AZD1222 COVID-19 vaccine. Using immunoSEQ multiplex PCR, the repertoire was profiled, and TCRdb retains in-frame clones only, with some absent. The sample lists around 120,000 clones; about 86% were seen once. The input for sequencing was peripheral blood, taken 28 days after the second AZD1222 dose. The receptors come from an adult who received the AZD1222 COVID-19 vaccine.

V and J are TRBV6-5 and TRBJ1-2; possibly TRBD1 for D (5 bases). Germline lookup yields CDR1 MNHEY and CDR2 SVGAGI. The CDR3 has 14 residues. V lost 6 bases, J lost 7 bases, and 18 bases lay in between. This chain's CDR3 is CASRQAGTKGGYTF. The CDR3, as DNA: TGTGCCAGCAGACAAGCCGGGACCAAGGGTGGCTACACCTTC.

This chain uses TRBV28 with TRBJ2-7, with TRBD2 matching 8 bases. Germline V gene sequence: CDR1 MDHEN, CDR2 SYDVKM. The CDR3 has 16 amino acids. The junction had 18 bases not matched to a gene; V was cut back by 5 bases and J by 9 bases. The CDR3 DNA follows: TGTGCCAGCAGTCCCAGTGGGGTAGCGGGATGGAGTGGGCAGTACTTC. Its protein product is CASSPSGVAGWSGQYF. The complete variable domain, with remaining parts taken from reference TRBV28 and TRBJ2-7, reads DVKVTQSSRYLVKRTGEKVFLECVQDMDHENMFWYRQDPGLGLRLIYFSYDVKMKEKGDIPEGYSVSREKKERFSLILESASTNQTSMYLCASSPSGVAGWSGQYFGPGTRLTVT.

Ten or more counts support this clone. This chain joins TRBV5-6 and TRBJ1-1; D remains ambiguous. This CDR3 is 14 amino acids long. V lost 4 bases, J lost 3 bases, and 13 bases lay in between. Germline V gene data show CDR1 as SGHDT and CDR2 as YYEEEE. CDR3 region: CASSPYLGHTEAFF. The CDR3 DNA follows: TGTGCCAGCAGCCCTTATCTTGGGCACACTGAAGCTTTCTTT.

The chain carries TRBV7-8 and TRBJ1-1; D not resolved. The CDR3 is made up of 17 amino acids. Germline values: CDR1 SGHVS, CDR2 FQNEAQ. Trimming cost V 1 base and J 1 base, with 16 bases left between them. CDR3 residues: CASSLVQAYYQNTEAFF. CDR3 bases: TGTGCCAGCAGCTTAGTTCAGGCGTACTACCAGAACACTGAAGCTTTCTTT.

The chain couples TRBV3-1 (or the pseudogene TRBV3-2) to TRBJ2-5; unclear D gene. Germline assignment: CDR1 LGHDT and CDR2 YNNKEL (reference sequence). Trimming stripped 1 base from V and 1 base from J, with 16 bases between. CDR3 length: 17 residues. The CDR3, as DNA: TGTGCCAGCAGCCAAGCGGTGGAAAGAGCCTCCCAAGAGACCCAGTACTTC. Its translation is CASSQAVERASQETQYF.

V and J are TRBV11-2 and TRBJ1-2; tentatively, D is TRBD1 (5 bases). The length of the CDR3 is 17 residues. Trimming left V 5 bases short and J 8 bases short, with 27 bases between. From germline, CDR1 is SGHAT and CDR2 FQNNGV. CDR3 in DNA: TGTGCCAGCAGCCACCTCAAAACCGGGACCTCCGGTCTAGGCTACACCTTC. The encoded protein is CASSHLKTGTSGLGYTF.

In its sample, this clone was seen once. V and J are TRBV2 and TRBJ2-1; 12 nucleotides align to TRBD2. CDR1 and CDR2 (germline): SNHLY, FYNNEI. V was pared by 6 bases and J by 8 bases, with 11 bases of the junction left unmatched. CDR3 length: 16 amino acids. The CDR3 DNA reads TGTGCCAGCAGCAACGACCGGGGACTAGCGGGCGATGAGCAGTTCTTC. It translates to CASSNDRGLAGDEQFF. The full variable domain, with the rest looked up from reference TRBV2 and TRBJ2-1, is EPEVTQTPSHQVTQMGQEVILRCVPISNHLYFYWYRQILGQKVEFLVSFYNNEISEKSEIFDDQFSVERPDGSNFTLKIRSTKLEDSAMYFCASSNDRGLAGDEQFFGPGTRLTVL.

About this clone: Other DNA sequences in the same sample also yield this CDR3. The chain carries TRBV5-6 and TRBJ1-2; no clear D gene. CDR3 size: 13 residues. V was clipped by 1 base and J by 2 bases, with 6 bases between them. The V gene's germline CDR1 is SGHDT and CDR2 YYEEEE. As DNA, the CDR3 is TGTGCCAGCAGCTTGAGAGGAAACTATGGCTACACCTTC. This encodes CASSLRGNYGYTF.

The chain combines TRBV18 with TRBJ2-5; the D is unclear. V shed 4 bases and J shed 1 base, with 19 bases lying between them. The germline V gene has CDR1 KGHSH and CDR2 LQKENI. There are 17 residues in the CDR3. CDR3 bases: TGTGCCAGCTCACTTCCTAGGGATTCAGTTTTCCAAGAGACCCAGTACTTC. This sequence encodes CASSLPRDSVFQETQYF.

The chain links TRBV5-4 to TRBJ2-1; D uncertain. With 6 bases removed from V and 12 bases from J, the gap between germline ends came to 19 bases. This CDR3 comprises 13 residues. Germline V CDR1 and CDR2: SGHNT, YYREEE (reference sequence). The CDR3 sequence: CASKVGPNDGQFF. The CDR3 DNA reads TGTGCCAGCAAGGTGGGCCCTAATGACGGGCAGTTCTTC.

The chain links TRBV3-1 (or the pseudogene TRBV3-2) to TRBJ2-3; TRBD2 might be the D (6 bases). V lost 1 base and J lost 4, with 15 bases in between. CDR3 length equals 16 residues. The germline gives CDR1 LGHDT, CDR2 YNNKEL (reference sequence). The CDR3 is CASSQVGGMGADTQYF. CDR3 nucleotide sequence: TGTGCCAGCAGCCAAGTGGGCGGGATGGGCGCAGATACGCAGTATTTT.

The chain uses TRBV11-2 and TRBJ2-1; 10 bases are a match to TRBD1. The CDR3 has 14 residues. Germline CDR1 reads SGHAT; CDR2 reads FQNNGV. V lost 0 bases, J lost 9 bases, and 2 bases stayed unmatched. CDR3 amino acids: CASSLDDRGLEQFF. CDR3 sequence (DNA): TGTGCCAGCAGCTTAGACGACAGGGGGCTTGAGCAGTTCTTC.

This rearrangement joins TRBV29-1 to TRBJ1-4; D gene unclear. CDR3 size: 13 residues. Between the trimmed V and J ends, which lost 4 bases and 8 bases, there was a span of 14 bases. Germline-derived CDR1 and CDR2 are SQVTM and ANQGSEA. The CDR3 DNA reads TGCAGCGTTGTCTACTCCGGGATCGAAAAACTGTTTTTT. Its translation: CSVVYSGIEKLFF.

The CDR3 here is CASSLDRNYGYTF. CDR3 bases: TGTGCCAGCAGTTTAGACAGGAACTATGGCTACACCTTC. The chain links TRBV6-5 to TRBJ1-2; TRBD1 might be the D (6 bases). The CDR3 contains 13 residues. CDR1 is MNHEY, CDR2 SVGAGI, per germline. Deletions cut 4 bases from V and 2 bases from J, with 8 bases between.

The rearrangement joins TRBV6-5 to TRBJ1-1; D unresolved. Between the trimmed V and J ends, which lost 0 bases and 3 bases, there was a span of 11 bases. The CDR3 is made up of 15 amino acids. CDR1 and CDR2 from the germline V gene are MNHEY and SVGAGI. The DNA of the CDR3 is TGTGCCAGCAGTTACTCGTCCAGGAGGGACACTGAAGCTTTCTTT. Translation gives CASSYSSRRDTEAFF.

The DNA for the CDR3 is TGTGCCACTCAACAGGGGGCCTATACTGAAGCTTTCTTT. This codes for CATQQGAYTEAFF. The rearrangement joins TRBV3-1 (or the pseudogene TRBV3-2) to TRBJ1-1; TRBD1 matches 9 bases. V gave up 10 bases and J gave up 5 bases; unmatched junction bases: 8. This CDR3 region has 13 residues. The V gene's germline CDR1 is LGHDT and CDR2 YNNKEL (reference sequence).

The chain has TRBV3-1 (or the pseudogene TRBV3-2) and TRBJ1-2, with D uncertain. CDR3 size: 15 residues. Between the trimmed V and J ends, which lost 1 base and 6 bases, there was a span of 15 bases. Per germline, CDR1 LGHDT and CDR2 YNNKEL (reference sequence). The CDR3, as DNA: TGTGCCAGCAGCCAAGTCTGTCAGGAGCTCAATGGCTACACCTTC. This codes for CASSQVCQELNGYTF.

This clone occurred once. The rearrangement joins TRBV5-6 to TRBJ1-2, with D possibly being TRBD1 (6 bases). The CDR3 extends over 15 amino acids. V was trimmed by 4 bases and J by 2 bases, leaving 15 bases between them. Germline CDR1 is SGHDT and CDR2 is YYEEEE. CDR3: CASSPYDRNNYGYTF. For the CDR3, the DNA is TGTGCCAGCAGCCCCTATGACAGGAACAACTATGGCTACACCTTC.

This chain connects TRBV7-9 to TRBJ1-6; D is unclear. The CDR3 is made up of 13 amino acids. Trimming removed 6 bases from V and 5 bases from J, with 8 bases in between. The germline CDR1 and CDR2 sequences are SEHNR and FQNEAQ (reference sequence). CDR3 protein: CASSTLDNSPLHF. The DNA of the CDR3 is TGTGCCAGCAGTACACTGGATAATTCACCCCTCCACTTT. Complete variable domain (other parts from reference TRBV7-9 and TRBJ1-6): DTGVSQNPRHKITKRGQNVTFRCDPISEHNRLYWYRQTLGQGPEFLTYFQNEAQLEKSRLLSDRFSAERPKGSFSTLEIQRTEQGDSAMYLCASSTLDNSPLHFGNGTRLTVT.

J is TRBJ1-1 and V is TRBV7-9; TRBD1 might be the D (6 bases). The germline V gene has CDR1 SEHNR and CDR2 FQNEAQ (reference sequence). The CDR3 loop spans 11 amino acids. Trimming left V 5 bases short and J 7 bases short, with 8 bases between. This CDR3 reads CASSVRGEAFF. The CDR3 coding sequence is TGTGCCAGCAGCGTCAGGGGTGAAGCTTTCTTT.

This chain joins TRBV21-1 and TRBJ2-7. TRBV21-1 is deemed a pseudogene. This CDR3 spans 8 amino acids. The CDR3: CATYEQYF. Written as DNA, the CDR3 is TGTGCCACCTACGAGCAGTACTTC.

The gene calls are TRBV10-3 and TRBJ1-2; D unresolved. The CDR3 totals 14 residues. Trimming shortened V by 4 bases and J by 0 bases, and 9 bases separated the two germline ends. Looked up from germline, CDR1 is ENHRY and CDR2 is SYGVKD. CDR3 DNA: TGTGCCATCAGTGTTAATACAGCTAACTATGGCTACACCTTC. This translates into CAISVNTANYGYTF.

The gene calls are TRBV11-2 and TRBJ1-1; possibly TRBD1 for D (5 bases). Germline CDR1 SGHAT, CDR2 FQNNGV. This CDR3 is 13 amino acids long. V was pared by 5 bases and J by 1 base, with 8 bases between. CDR3 in amino acids: CASSNGQNTEAFF. The CDR3 region has the DNA TGTGCCAGCAGCAACGGACAGAACACTGAAGCTTTCTTT.

The V and J genes are TRBV7-9 and TRBJ2-6, with D unresolved. The V gene lost 5 bases and the J gene lost 0 bases, with 14 bases spanning the gap. The CDR3 totals 17 residues. CDR1 is SEHNR, CDR2 FQNEAQ, per germline (reference sequence). The CDR3 region is CASSLSRHSSGANVLTF. The DNA of the CDR3 is TGTGCCAGCAGCCTGTCCCGACACAGCTCTGGGGCCAACGTCCTGACTTTC.

The gene calls are TRBV18 and TRBJ1-2, with D possibly being TRBD1 (6 bases). The ends were cut back, 6 bases at V and 7 bases at J, with 24 bases in the middle. The length of the CDR3 is 16 residues. CDR1 and CDR2 (germline): KGHSH, LQKENI. The CDR3 sequence: CASSKTGQLMEFGYTF. Written as DNA, the CDR3 is TGTGCCAGCTCGAAAACCGGACAGCTCATGGAATTTGGCTACACCTTC.

The chain combines TRBV6-5 with TRBJ2-5, with TRBD2 identical over 7 bases. The CDR3 contains 14 residues. Germline-derived CDR1 and CDR2 are MNHEY and SVGAGI. Losses at the gene ends were 7 bases for V and 2 bases for J; bases not matched to a gene: 7. The CDR3 spells CASMGGRGQETQYF. The CDR3 DNA reads as TGTGCCAGCATGGGGGGGAGGGGTCAAGAGACCCAGTACTTC.

The rearrangement joins TRBV9 to TRBJ2-3; possibly TRBD1 for D (5 bases). V lost 4 bases to trimming and J lost 2 bases, with 11 bases between them. Germline V gene sequence: CDR1 SGDLS, CDR2 YYNGEE. The CDR3 totals 14 residues. The CDR3 DNA is TGTGCCAGCAGCCTTGGGGCTTTCACAGATACGCAGTATTTT. It yields the protein CASSLGAFTDTQYF. The full variable domain, with the rest looked up from reference TRBV9 and TRBJ2-3, is DSGVTQTPKHLITATGQRVTLRCSPRSGDLSVYWYQQSLDQGLQFLIQYYNGEERAKGNILERFSAQQFPDLHSELNLSSLELGDSALYFCASSLGAFTDTQYFGPGTRLTVL.

CDR3 region: CALQRESGNTIYF. DNA of the CDR3: TGTGCCTTGCAAAGGGAATCCGGAAACACCATATATTTT. V gene TRBV30 combines with J gene TRBJ1-3; D remains ambiguous. V lost 7 bases to trimming and J lost 4 bases, with 14 bases between them. Germline V gene lookup returns CDR1 GTSNPN and CDR2 SVGIG (reference sequence). The CDR3 length is 13 residues.

The chain couples TRBV5-4 to TRBJ1-3; the match to TRBD1 covers 7 bases. J gave up 8 bases and V 7 bases, and 15 bases lay outside the gene matches. CDR3 length: 15 residues. Germline assignment: CDR1 SGHNT and CDR2 YYREEE (reference sequence). CDR3 bases: TGTGCCAGCGCACCACCATCGGGGCAGGGGGACACCATATATTTT. Its translation: CASAPPSGQGDTIYF.

The genes are TRBV5-8 and TRBJ2-3; TRBD1 matches 7 bases. CDR3 length: 14 residues. The V segment lost 2 bases and the J segment 6 bases; nucleotides outside the gene matches: 6. Germline V lookup: CDR1 SGHTS, CDR2 YDEGEE. The CDR3 coding sequence is TGTGCCAGCAGCTTAGGACAGGTGGGGGATACGCAGTATTTT. As protein: CASSLGQVGDTQYF.

The V and J genes are TRBV9 and TRBJ1-6; no clear D. In germline, CDR1 is SGDLS, CDR2 YYNGEE. This CDR3 is built from 15 residues. The V end lost 0 bases, the J end lost 5 bases, and 9 bases lay between the germline ends. CDR3 sequence: CASSVAYQNNSPLHF. In DNA, the CDR3 is TGTGCCAGCAGCGTAGCTTACCAGAATAATTCACCCCTCCACTTT.